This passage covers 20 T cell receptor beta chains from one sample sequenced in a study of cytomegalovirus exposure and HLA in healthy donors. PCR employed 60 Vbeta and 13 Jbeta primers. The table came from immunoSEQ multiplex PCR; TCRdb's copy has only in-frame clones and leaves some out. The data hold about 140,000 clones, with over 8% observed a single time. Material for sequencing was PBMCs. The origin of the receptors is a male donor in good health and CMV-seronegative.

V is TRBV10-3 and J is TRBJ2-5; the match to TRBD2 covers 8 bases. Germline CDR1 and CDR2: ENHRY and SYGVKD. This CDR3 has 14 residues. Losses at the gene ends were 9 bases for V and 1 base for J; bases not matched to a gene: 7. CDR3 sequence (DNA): TGTGCCATAAGTCCAAGCGGGAGCCAAGAGACCCAGTACTTC. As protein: CAISPSGSQETQYF.

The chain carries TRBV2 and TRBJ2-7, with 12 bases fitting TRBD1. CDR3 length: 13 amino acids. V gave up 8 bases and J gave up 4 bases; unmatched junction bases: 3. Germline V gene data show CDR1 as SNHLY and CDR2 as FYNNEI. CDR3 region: CASWDRGRYEQYF. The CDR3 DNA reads TGTGCCAGCTGGGACAGGGGGCGATACGAGCAGTACTTC.

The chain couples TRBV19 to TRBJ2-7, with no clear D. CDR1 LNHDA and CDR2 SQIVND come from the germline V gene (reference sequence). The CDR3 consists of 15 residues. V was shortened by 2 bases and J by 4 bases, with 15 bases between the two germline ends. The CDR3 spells CASSISSYALYEQYF. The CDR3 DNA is TGTGCCAGTAGTATATCCAGTTACGCATTGTACGAGCAGTACTTC.

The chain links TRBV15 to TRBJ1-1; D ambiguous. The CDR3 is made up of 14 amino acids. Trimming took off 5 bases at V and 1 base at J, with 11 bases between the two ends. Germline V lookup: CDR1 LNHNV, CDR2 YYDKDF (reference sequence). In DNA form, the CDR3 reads TGTGCCACCAGCGGCCTCCGGGAGAACACTGAAGCTTTCTTT. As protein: CATSGLRENTEAFF.

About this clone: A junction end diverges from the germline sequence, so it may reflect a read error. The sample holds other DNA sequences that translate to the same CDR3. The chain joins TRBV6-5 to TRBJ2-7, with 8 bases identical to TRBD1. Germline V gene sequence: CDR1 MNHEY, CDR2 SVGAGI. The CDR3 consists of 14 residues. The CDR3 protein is CASKRTGGPNEQYF. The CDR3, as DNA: TGTGCCAGCAAGAGAACAGGGGGTCCCAACGAGCAGTATTTC.

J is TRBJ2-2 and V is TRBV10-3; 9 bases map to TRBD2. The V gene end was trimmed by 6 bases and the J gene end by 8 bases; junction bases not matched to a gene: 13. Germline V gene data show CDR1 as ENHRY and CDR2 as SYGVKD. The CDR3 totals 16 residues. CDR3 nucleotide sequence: TGTGCCATCAGGCGTACCTCTAGCGGGGAAGCTGGGGAGCTGTTTTTT. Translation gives CAIRRTSSGEAGELFF.

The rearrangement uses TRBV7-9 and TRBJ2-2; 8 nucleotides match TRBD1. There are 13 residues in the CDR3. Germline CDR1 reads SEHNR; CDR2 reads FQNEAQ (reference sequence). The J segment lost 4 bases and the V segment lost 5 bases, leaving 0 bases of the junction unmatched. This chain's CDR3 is CASSTGGTGELFF. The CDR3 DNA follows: TGTGCCAGCAGCACAGGGGGCACCGGGGAGCTGTTTTTT.

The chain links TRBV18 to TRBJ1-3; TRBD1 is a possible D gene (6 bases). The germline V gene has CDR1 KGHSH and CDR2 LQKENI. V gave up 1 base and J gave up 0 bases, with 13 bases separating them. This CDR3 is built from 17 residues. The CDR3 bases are TGTGCCAGCTCACCACGAAAGGGGGAAAGCTCTGGAAACACCATATATTTT. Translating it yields CASSPRKGESSGNTIYF.

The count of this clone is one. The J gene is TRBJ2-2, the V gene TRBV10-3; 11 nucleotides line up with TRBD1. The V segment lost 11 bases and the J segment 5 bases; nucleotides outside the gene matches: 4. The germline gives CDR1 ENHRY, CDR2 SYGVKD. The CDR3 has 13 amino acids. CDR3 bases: TGTGCCTTGCGGGACAGGGGGACCGGGGAGCTGTTTTTT. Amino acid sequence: CALRDRGTGELFF.

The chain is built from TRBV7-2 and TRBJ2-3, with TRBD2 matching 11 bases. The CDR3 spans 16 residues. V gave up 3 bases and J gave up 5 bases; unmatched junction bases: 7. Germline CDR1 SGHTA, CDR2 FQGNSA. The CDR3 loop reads CASSFGGLADEDTQYF. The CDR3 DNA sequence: TGTGCCAGCAGCTTCGGGGGACTAGCGGATGAAGATACGCAGTATTTT.

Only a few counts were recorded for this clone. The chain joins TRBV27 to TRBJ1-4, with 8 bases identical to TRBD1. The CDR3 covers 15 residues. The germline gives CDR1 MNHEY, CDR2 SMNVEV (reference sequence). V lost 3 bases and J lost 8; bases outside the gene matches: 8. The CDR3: CASSFLTGGEEKLFF. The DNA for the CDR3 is TGTGCCAGCAGTTTTTTAACAGGGGGTGAAGAAAAACTGTTTTTT.

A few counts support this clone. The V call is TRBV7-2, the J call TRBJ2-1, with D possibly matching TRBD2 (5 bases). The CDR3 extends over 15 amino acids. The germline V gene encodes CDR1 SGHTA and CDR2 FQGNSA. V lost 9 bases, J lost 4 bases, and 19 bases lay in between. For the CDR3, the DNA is TGTGCCAGTTCGCTGCGGGTGAACCCTTACAATGAGCAGTTCTTC. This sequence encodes CASSLRVNPYNEQFF.

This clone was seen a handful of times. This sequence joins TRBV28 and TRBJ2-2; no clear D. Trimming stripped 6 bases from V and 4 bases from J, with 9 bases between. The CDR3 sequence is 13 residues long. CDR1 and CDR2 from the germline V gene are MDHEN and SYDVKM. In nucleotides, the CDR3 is TGTGCCAGCAGCCCTCCAGGCACCGGGGAGCTGTTTTTT. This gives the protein CASSPPGTGELFF.

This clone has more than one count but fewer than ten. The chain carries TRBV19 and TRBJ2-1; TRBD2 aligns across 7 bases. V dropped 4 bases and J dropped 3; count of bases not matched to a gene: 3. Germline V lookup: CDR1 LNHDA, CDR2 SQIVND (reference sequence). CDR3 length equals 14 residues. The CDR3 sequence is CASSTGGNYNEQFF. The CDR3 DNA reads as TGTGCCAGTAGTACCGGGGGGAACTACAATGAGCAGTTCTTC.

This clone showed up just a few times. In DNA form, the CDR3 reads TGTGCCAGCAGTTCTCGTAGCAATCAGCCCCAGCATTTT. Protein sequence: CASSSRSNQPQHF. V is TRBV7-9 and J is TRBJ1-5, with D uncertain. The CDR3 length is 13 residues. Germline V gene sequence: CDR1 SEHNR, CDR2 FQNEAQ (reference sequence). V lost 6 bases, J lost 0 bases, and 6 bases lay in between.

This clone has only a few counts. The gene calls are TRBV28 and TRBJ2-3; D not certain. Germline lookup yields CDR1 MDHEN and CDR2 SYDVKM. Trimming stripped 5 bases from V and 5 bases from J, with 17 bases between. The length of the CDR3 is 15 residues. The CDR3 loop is CASSARGGAVDTQYF. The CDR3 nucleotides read TGTGCCAGCAGTGCCCGAGGCGGAGCCGTAGATACGCAGTATTTT.

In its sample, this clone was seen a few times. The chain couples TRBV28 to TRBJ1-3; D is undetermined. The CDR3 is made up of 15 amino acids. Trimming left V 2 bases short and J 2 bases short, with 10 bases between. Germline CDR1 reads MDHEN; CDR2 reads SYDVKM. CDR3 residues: CASSLMEGAGNTIYF. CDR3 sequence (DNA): TGTGCCAGCAGTTTAATGGAAGGAGCTGGAAACACCATATATTTT.

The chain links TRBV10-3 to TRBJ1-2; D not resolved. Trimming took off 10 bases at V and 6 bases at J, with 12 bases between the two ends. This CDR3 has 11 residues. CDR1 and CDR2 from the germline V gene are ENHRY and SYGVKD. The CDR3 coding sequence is TGTGCCAGCCAGGAAATCCATGGCTACACCTTC. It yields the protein CASQEIHGYTF.

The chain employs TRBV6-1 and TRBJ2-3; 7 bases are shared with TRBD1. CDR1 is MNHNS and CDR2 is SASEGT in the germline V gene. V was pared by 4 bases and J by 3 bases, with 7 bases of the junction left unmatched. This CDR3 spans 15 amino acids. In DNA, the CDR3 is TGTGCCAGCAGTGGATTTAGGGGGCAAACAGATACGCAGTATTTT. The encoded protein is CASSGFRGQTDTQYF.

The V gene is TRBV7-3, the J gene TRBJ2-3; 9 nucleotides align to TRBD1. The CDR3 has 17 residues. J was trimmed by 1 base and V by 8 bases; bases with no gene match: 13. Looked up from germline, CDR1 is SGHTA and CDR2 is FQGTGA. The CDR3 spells CASLPVRDRARTDTQYF. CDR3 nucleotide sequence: TGTGCCAGCCTTCCCGTCCGGGACAGGGCTCGCACAGATACGCAGTATTTT.